Listed below are T cell receptor beta chains from one sample, sequenced in a study of OX40 agonist ivuxolimab in advanced cancers. The method was immunoSEQ multiplex PCR; TCRdb's version includes in-frame clones alone and lacks a portion of them. This table holds about 86,000 clones, approximately 90% found once. Sequencing was performed on CD4+ or CD8+ T cells sorted from blood, taken in a trial of the OX40 agonist ivuxolimab. These receptors all stem from an adult with an advanced solid tumor such as melanoma, head and neck, liver or kidney cancer. Both conserved end residues are part of each CDR3.

CASLKGGGNTIYF	TRBV19	TRBJ1-3
CALRNSGNSPLHF	TRBV30	TRBJ1-6
CASSLAGGHYEQYF	TRBV5-4	TRBJ2-7
CASSHTRRSGNTIYF	TRBV7-2	TRBJ1-3
CASSQDQGGKDEQFF	TRBV6-4	TRBJ2-1
CAWYPPSGVKTRTDTQYF	TRBV30	TRBJ2-3
CASSRSGRDGYGYTF	TRBV6-5	TRBJ1-2
CASSLRDQRGSYGYTF	TRBV7-9	TRBJ1-2
CASIGRGGANTGELFF	TRBV6-6	TRBJ2-2
CASSQVRTGSPSRNTEAFF	TRBV18	TRBJ1-1
CASSLWTSRGTGELFF	TRBV5-4	TRBJ2-2
CASSPDSVGEKLFF	TRBV18	TRBJ1-4
CASSSPRLAGSEEQYF	TRBV7-2	TRBJ2-7
CASSQGTVGKLNIQYF	TRBV4-2	TRBJ2-4
CASSPNPGSRTGELFF	TRBV18	TRBJ2-2
CASSGASALNTGELFF	TRBV9	TRBJ2-2
CASRQHTQATNEKLFF	TRBV19	TRBJ1-4
CASSQRGAGGPYNEQFF	TRBV14	TRBJ2-1